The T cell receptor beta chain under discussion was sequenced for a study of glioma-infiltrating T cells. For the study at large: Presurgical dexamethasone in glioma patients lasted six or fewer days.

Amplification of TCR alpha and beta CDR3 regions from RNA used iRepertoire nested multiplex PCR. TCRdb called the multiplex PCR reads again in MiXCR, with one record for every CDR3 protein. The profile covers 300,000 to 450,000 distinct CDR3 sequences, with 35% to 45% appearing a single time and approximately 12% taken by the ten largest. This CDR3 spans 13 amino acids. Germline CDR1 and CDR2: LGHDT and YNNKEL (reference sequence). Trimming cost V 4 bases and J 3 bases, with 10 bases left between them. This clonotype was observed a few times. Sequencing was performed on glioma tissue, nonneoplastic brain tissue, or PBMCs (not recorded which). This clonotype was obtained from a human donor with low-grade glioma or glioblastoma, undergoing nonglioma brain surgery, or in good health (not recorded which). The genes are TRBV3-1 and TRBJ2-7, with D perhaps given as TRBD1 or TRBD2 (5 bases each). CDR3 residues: CASSRDHLYEQYF. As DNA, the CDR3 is TGTGCCAGCAGCCGGGACCACCTCTACGAGCAGTACTTC.